This T cell receptor beta chain was identified in a study of naive CD8 T cells in extremely preterm neonates. Study-level information: Abstract and methods disagree on adult ages: 25-50 versus 20-50 years. Study conclusions and caveats: Preterm neonates had significantly lower iChao1 richness than other age groups.

CDR1 and CDR2 (germline): KGHSH, LQKENI. The CDR3 is 18 amino acids. V lost 2 bases to trimming and J lost 3 bases, with 20 bases between them. Sequencing used immunoSEQ multiplex PCR; TCRdb keeps in-frame clones, though not all of them. Of about 7,000 clones listed, less than 98% are singletons. About this clone: Its antigen is not identified.

The material sequenced was naive CD8+ T cells from blood. This TCR was recovered from a human donor in good health. The genes are TRBV18 and TRBJ2-1; D may be TRBD2 (5 bases). The CDR3 sequence is CASSPEAGVGMDYNEQFF. CDR3 DNA: TGTGCCAGCTCACCAGAGGCCGGGGTCGGGATGGACTACAATGAGCAGTTCTTC.